This TCR beta chain was captured by sequencing in a study of blood T cell repertoires in COVID-19. About the study: Collection of acute and convalescent COVID-19 samples took place in the United States, Italy and Spain. From T cells, B-cell-depleted T cells, or PBMCs came the material, which was cDNA or gDNA.

Participants reported their clinical history, and cohort assignment relied on those reports. V was clipped by 4 bases and J by 7 bases, with 20 bases between them. Germline loops: CDR1 SGHRS, CDR2 YFSETQ. The CDR3 loop spans 15 amino acids. As originally analysed: From reference gene primer amplification, estimates of nucleated cell counts were derived. Sequencing used immunoSEQ multiplex PCR; TCRdb keeps in-frame clones, though not all of them. From that table come the V and J calls and clone size; the DNA was used to work out D and trimming. The table lists over 350,000 clones, roughly nine tenths of them singletons.

This receptor was identified in a young woman with acute COVID-19. V and J are TRBV5-1 and TRBJ1-1, with D uncertain. The sample was PBMCs or T cells enriched from blood (not recorded which). In DNA, the CDR3 is TGCGCCAGCAGCCTGGAACGAAACCCCAACGGTGAAGCTTTCTTT. Amino acids: CASSLERNPNGEAFF.